This entry lists 13 T cell receptor beta chains sequenced from one sample in a study of blood T cell repertoires in COVID-19. Here immunoSEQ multiplex PCR was the method, and the copy in TCRdb shows in-frame clones only, minus some. Counted here are roughly 18,000 clones, roughly nine tenths occurring once; the ten biggest clones make up about 13%. Sequenced input: peripheral blood. These receptors came from a man in his 60s with active COVID-19.

This clone is labeled large. This chain uses TRBV5-1 with TRBJ1-6, with a possible D match to TRBD1 (6 bases). With 3 bases removed from V and 6 bases from J, the gap between germline ends came to 10 bases. The germline V gene encodes CDR1 SGHRS and CDR2 YFSETQ. There are 14 residues in the CDR3. In DNA form, the CDR3 reads TGCGCCAGCAGCTCCGGACAGAGTAATTCACCCCTCCACTTT. This codes for CASSSGQSNSPLHF.

The chain couples TRBV5-1 to TRBJ2-3; 7 bases match TRBD1. The V gene's germline CDR1 is SGHRS and CDR2 YFSETQ. This CDR3 comprises 16 residues. The V gene end was trimmed by 4 bases and the J gene end by 5 bases; junction bases not matched to a gene: 13. The CDR3 is CASSLGRGGEGDTQYF. CDR3 coding DNA: TGCGCCAGCAGCCTGGGGCGAGGGGGCGAGGGAGATACGCAGTATTTT.

V and J are TRBV30 and TRBJ1-3; D is unresolved. The V and J ends lost 0 bases and 3 bases respectively, with 6 bases between them. Germline lookup yields CDR1 GTSNPN and CDR2 SVGIG (reference sequence). CDR3 length equals 13 residues. In DNA, the CDR3 is TGTGCCTGGAGTGTATTCGGTGGAAACACCATATATTTT. Translated, it gives CAWSVFGGNTIYF.

This clone was recorded only once. The chain couples TRBV7-2 to TRBJ2-7; maybe TRBD1 (6 bases). V was trimmed by 1 base and J by 6 bases, leaving 10 bases between them. Germline CDR1 reads SGHTA; CDR2 reads FQGNSA. This CDR3 is 13 amino acids long. In DNA, the CDR3 is TGTGCCAGCAGCTTAGGGGGGCCGTCCGAGCAGTACTTC. This codes for CASSLGGPSEQYF.

This chain joins TRBV7-2 and TRBJ1-2, with a tentative D call TRBD1 (5 bases). Looked up from germline, CDR1 is SGHTA and CDR2 is FQGNSA. The CDR3 sequence is 14 residues long. The germline V and J ends were trimmed by 4 bases and 3 bases, with 12 bases remaining between them. Here the CDR3 reads CASSSGGTDYGYTF. The CDR3 nucleotides read TGTGCCAGCAGCTCTGGTGGGACTGACTATGGCTACACCTTC.

This clone was recorded once. This chain connects TRBV18 to TRBJ2-3, with D possibly matching TRBD2 (7 bases). CDR1 KGHSH and CDR2 LQKENI come from the germline V gene. This CDR3 is 15 amino acids long. V was cut by 5 bases and J by 4 bases, with 16 bases left in between. In DNA form, the CDR3 reads TGTGCCAGCTCAGGTCGTGGGGGGGCCTCAGATACGCAGTATTTT. Translation: CASSGRGGASDTQYF.

The V and J genes are TRBV28 and TRBJ2-7, with a weak D call TRBD2 (6 bases). Per the germline V gene, CDR1 is MDHEN and CDR2 is SYDVKM. Trimming cost V 4 bases and J 5 bases, with 21 bases left between them. The CDR3 is 16 amino acids. CDR3 nucleotides: TGTGCCAGCAGTTGGAGGGGCGCCGAATCTCCCCACGAGCAGTACTTC. This gives the protein CASSWRGAESPHEQYF.

V is TRBV2 and J is TRBJ2-7, with D perhaps TRBD1 (5 bases). The V end was cut by 6 bases, the J end by 4 bases, with 13 bases between. This CDR3 is built from 13 residues. From germline, CDR1 is SNHLY and CDR2 FYNNEI. The chain's CDR3 is CASRDAGWYEQYF. The CDR3 nucleotides read TGTGCCAGCAGAGACGCAGGGTGGTACGAGCAGTACTTC.

This chain uses TRBV7-9 with TRBJ2-1; D unresolved. The length of the CDR3 is 14 residues. The germline gives CDR1 SEHNR, CDR2 FQNEAQ (reference sequence). Trimming removed 2 bases at V and 0 bases at J, with 5 bases between. For the CDR3, the DNA is TGTGCCAGCAGCTTACAGATCTCCTACAATGAGCAGTTCTTC. As protein: CASSLQISYNEQFF.

This clone appeared a few times. The chain employs TRBV23-1 and TRBJ2-1; TRBD2 matches at 11 bases. TRBV23-1 is given ORF status, its function remaining uncertain. Trimming removed 2 bases from V and 1 base from J; junction bases left unmatched: 1. The CDR3 consists of 16 residues. CDR3 in DNA: TGCGCCAGCAGTCAACCTAGCGGGAGGTCCTACAATGAGCAGTTCTTC. Protein: CASSQPSGRSYNEQFF.

The rearrangement joins TRBV19 to TRBJ2-3, with D possibly matching TRBD2 (6 bases). Germline V gene lookup returns CDR1 LNHDA and CDR2 SQIVND (reference sequence). CDR3 size: 13 residues. Trimming cost V 5 bases and J 5 bases, with 11 bases left between them. The CDR3 DNA is TGTGCCAGTAGTTCACGGCGGGGAGATACGCAGTATTTT. This encodes CASSSRRGDTQYF.

The rearrangement links TRBV19 to TRBJ1-6; no firm D call. Trimming left V 4 bases short and J 5 bases short, with 6 bases between. This CDR3 is built from 13 residues. Germline CDR1 LNHDA, CDR2 SQIVND (reference sequence). DNA of the CDR3: TGTGCCAGTAGTAGCCAGAATAATTCACCCCTCCACTTT. Translated: CASSSQNNSPLHF. The full variable domain, completed using reference TRBV19 and TRBJ1-6, is DGGITQSPKYLFRKEGQNVTLSCEQNLNHDAMYWYRQDPGQGLRLIYYSQIVNDFQKGDIAEGYSVSREKKESFPLTVTSAQKNPTAFYLCASSSQNNSPLHFGNGTRLTVT.

This rearrangement joins TRBV3-1 (or the pseudogene TRBV3-2) to TRBJ1-4; D is uncertain. Trimming pared 1 base from V and 8 bases from J, leaving 17 bases between. This CDR3 has 16 residues. Germline loops: CDR1 LGHDT, CDR2 YNNKEL (reference sequence). Written as DNA, the CDR3 is TGTGCCAGCAGCCAAGTAGGTGGCAGGCTGCCGGAAAAACTGTTTTTT. It specifies CASSQVGGRLPEKLFF.